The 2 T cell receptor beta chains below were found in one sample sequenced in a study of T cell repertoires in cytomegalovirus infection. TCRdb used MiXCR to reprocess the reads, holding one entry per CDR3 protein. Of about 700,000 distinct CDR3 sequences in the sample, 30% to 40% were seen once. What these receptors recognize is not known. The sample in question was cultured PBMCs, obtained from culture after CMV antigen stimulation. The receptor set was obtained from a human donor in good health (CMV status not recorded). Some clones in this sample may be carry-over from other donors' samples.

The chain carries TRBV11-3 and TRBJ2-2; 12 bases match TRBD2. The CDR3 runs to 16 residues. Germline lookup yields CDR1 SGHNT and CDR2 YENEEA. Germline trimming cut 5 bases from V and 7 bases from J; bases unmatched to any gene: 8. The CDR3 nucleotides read TGTGCCAGCAGCCGGCGACTAGCGGGGGCCAGCGGGGAGCTGTTTTTT. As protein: CASSRRLAGASGELFF.

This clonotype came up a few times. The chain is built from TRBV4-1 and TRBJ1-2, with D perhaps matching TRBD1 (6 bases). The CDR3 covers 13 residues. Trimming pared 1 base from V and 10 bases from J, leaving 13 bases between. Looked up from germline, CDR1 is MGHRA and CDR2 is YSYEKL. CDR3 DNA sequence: TGCGCCAGCAGCCAAGGGGGGGCGCGGGACTACACCTTC. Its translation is CASSQGGARDYTF.